A selection of T cell receptor beta chains follows, all from one sample in a study of cytomegalovirus exposure and HLA in healthy donors. Some clones are missing from TCRdb's copy, which holds only in-frame ones; the method was immunoSEQ multiplex PCR. The repertoire consists of 180,000 or so clones, with 80% to 90% occurring once and the leading ten covering roughly 13%. Sequenced material: PBMCs. Receptors originate from a woman in her 30s in good health and CMV-seropositive. The CDR3 runs from the conserved cysteine through the conserved F or W. D genes are given only for firm matches. The size entry is marked missing in some rows and otherwise reads once, few, many or a size class.

V: TRBV19
D: TRBD2
size: -
J: TRBJ2-7
CDR3: CASGGVSGEQYF
DNA: TGTGCCAGTGGGGGGGTATCCGGCGAGCAGTACTTC

V: TRBV5-6
D: -
size: once
J: TRBJ2-3
CDR3: CASSATSDTQYF
DNA: TGTGCCAGCAGCGCGACTTCAGATACGCAGTATTTT

V: TRBV2
D: -
size: -
J: TRBJ1-1
CDR3: CASTPRVGGTEAFF
DNA: TGTGCCAGCACCCCCCGGGTCGGGGGCACTGAAGCTTTCTTT

V: TRBV4-1
D: -
size: -
J: TRBJ2-6
CDR3: CASSQVSGANVLTF
DNA: TGCGCCAGCAGCCAAGTGAGTGGGGCCAACGTCCTGACTTTC

V: TRBV9
D: -
size: -
J: TRBJ1-4
CDR3: CASSASGTGEKLFF
DNA: TGTGCCAGCAGCGCCTCCGGTACGGGGGAAAAACTGTTTTTT

V: TRBV12-5
D: -
size: -
J: TRBJ1-1
CDR3: CASGLDQGSTEAFF
DNA: TGTGCTAGTGGTTTGGACCAGGGGTCCACTGAAGCTTTCTTT

V: TRBV10-3
D: TRBD1
size: once
J: TRBJ2-7
CDR3: CAITGQASSPYEQYF
DNA: TGTGCCATCACCGGACAGGCCTCGAGCCCATACGAGCAGTACTTC

V: TRBV2
D: TRBD2
size: -
J: TRBJ2-2
CDR3: CASRLAPNTGELFF
DNA: TGTGCCAGCCGACTAGCGCCGAACACCGGGGAGCTGTTTTTT

V: TRBV5-6
D: TRBD2
size: once
J: TRBJ2-1
CDR3: CASSLWKSGGYNEQFF
DNA: TGTGCCAGCAGCTTGTGGAAGAGCGGGGGATACAATGAGCAGTTCTTC

V: TRBV5-1
D: -
size: few
J: TRBJ2-2
CDR3: CASSLARDTGELFF
DNA: TGCGCCAGCAGCTTAGCGCGAGACACCGGGGAGCTGTTTTTT

V: TRBV6-1
D: TRBD2
size: -
J: TRBJ2-7
CDR3: CASMRLAGVDPQYF
DNA: TGTGCCAGCATGAGGCTAGCGGGAGTAGATCCCCAGTACTTC

V: TRBV7-6
D: TRBD2
size: -
J: TRBJ2-7
CDR3: CASSQDRGRSSYEQYF
DNA: TGTGCCAGCAGCCAAGATCGCGGGAGGAGCTCCTACGAGCAGTACTTC

V: TRBV7-2
D: -
size: -
J: TRBJ2-1
CDR3: CASSPRAGSYNEQFF
DNA: TGTGCCAGCAGCCCACGGGCGGGCTCCTACAATGAGCAGTTCTTC

V: TRBV10-3
D: -
size: few
J: TRBJ1-5
CDR3: CAISGQANQPQHF
DNA: TGTGCCATCAGTGGACAGGCCAATCAGCCCCAGCATTTT

V: TRBV11-2
D: TRBD1
size: -
J: TRBJ2-7
CDR3: CASSLAGQVHYEQYF
DNA: TGTGCCAGCAGCTTAGCGGGACAGGTACACTACGAGCAGTACTTC

V: TRBV7-8
D: -
size: -
J: TRBJ2-3
CDR3: CASSLQGGIGTDTQYF
DNA: TGTGCCAGCAGCTTACAAGGGGGTATCGGCACAGATACGCAGTATTTT

V: TRBV19
D: TRBD1
size: -
J: TRBJ1-1
CDR3: CASSAGGRNTEAFF
DNA: TGTGCCAGTAGCGCAGGGGGTAGGAACACTGAAGCTTTCTTT

V: TRBV7-9
D: -
size: -
J: TRBJ2-7
CDR3: CATHSEAFPYEQYF
DNA: TGTGCTACACACTCAGAGGCATTTCCCTACGAGCAGTACTTC

V: TRBV5-1
D: TRBD1
size: -
J: TRBJ1-2
CDR3: CASSLSDREDYGYTF
DNA: TGCGCCAGCAGCTTGTCAGACAGGGAAGACTATGGCTACACCTTC

V: TRBV11-2
D: -
size: -
J: TRBJ1-3
CDR3: CASSLGVNSGNTIYF
DNA: TGTGCCAGCAGCCTGGGAGTGAACTCTGGAAACACCATATATTTT

V: TRBV7-9
D: -
size: -
J: TRBJ2-2
CDR3: CASSSGVGDTGELFF
DNA: TGTGCCAGCAGCTCCGGAGTCGGAGACACCGGGGAGCTGTTTTTT

V: TRBV30
D: -
size: few
J: TRBJ1-2
CDR3: CAFWTALYGYTF
DNA: TGTGCCTTCTGGACTGCACTCTATGGCTACACCTTC

V: TRBV5-1
D: -
size: few
J: TRBJ2-7
CDR3: CASRSPGPRYEQYF
DNA: TGCGCCAGCAGAAGTCCAGGGCCCCGCTACGAGCAGTACTTC

V: TRBV27
D: -
size: -
J: TRBJ2-7
CDR3: CASSSGVSYEQYF
DNA: TGTGCCAGCTCCTCCGGGGTCTCCTACGAGCAGTACTTC

V: TRBV7-9
D: TRBD2
size: -
J: TRBJ2-1
CDR3: CASSLGSGGSHEQFF
DNA: TGTGCCAGCAGCTTGGGGTCAGGCGGGAGCCATGAGCAGTTCTTC

V: TRBV6-1
D: -
size: -
J: TRBJ1-4
CDR3: CASSLGQSPNEKLFF
DNA: TGTGCCAGCAGTCTCGGACAGTCGCCTAATGAAAAACTGTTTTTT

V: TRBV7-2
D: -
size: once
J: TRBJ1-2
CDR3: CASSYNGGRGYGYTF
DNA: TGTGCCAGCAGCTATAACGGAGGCAGGGGCTATGGCTACACCTTC

V: TRBV28
D: TRBD2
size: -
J: TRBJ2-1
CDR3: CASSRGLAEDNEQFF
DNA: TGTGCCAGCAGTAGGGGACTAGCGGAGGACAATGAGCAGTTCTTC

V: TRBV10-3
D: TRBD2
size: -
J: TRBJ2-7
CDR3: CATGTSAYEQYF
DNA: TGTGCCACAGGGACTAGCGCCTACGAGCAGTACTTC

V: TRBV7-6
D: -
size: -
J: TRBJ2-3
CDR3: CASSLGERGTDTQYF
DNA: TGTGCCAGCAGCTTAGGTGAGCGGGGCACAGATACGCAGTATTTT

V: TRBV29-1
D: TRBD1
size: -
J: TRBJ2-5
CDR3: CSVPGQGVETQYF
DNA: TGCAGCGTTCCGGGACAGGGGGTAGAGACCCAGTACTTC

V: TRBV18
D: -
size: once
J: TRBJ2-2
CDR3: CASSPTAPTDTGELFF
DNA: TGTGCCAGCTCACCTACCGCCCCCACGGACACCGGGGAGCTGTTTTTT

V: TRBV29-1
D: -
size: -
J: TRBJ2-5
CDR3: CSVGNRGGETQYF
DNA: TGCAGCGTTGGGAACAGGGGAGGAGAGACCCAGTACTTC

V: TRBV9
D: TRBD1
size: -
J: TRBJ1-2
CDR3: CASSVEQGNYGYTF
DNA: TGTGCCAGCAGCGTAGAACAGGGGAACTATGGCTACACCTTC

V: TRBV10-3
D: -
size: few
J: TRBJ1-2
CDR3: CAISLKGTEGGYGYTF
DNA: TGTGCCATCAGTCTAAAAGGGACGGAGGGTGGCTATGGCTACACCTTC

V: TRBV11-2
D: TRBD1
size: -
J: TRBJ2-7
CDR3: CASGGTGVGEQYF
DNA: TGTGCCAGCGGGGGGACAGGGGTTGGGGAGCAGTACTTC

V: TRBV28
D: -
size: -
J: TRBJ2-7
CDR3: CASRGPSYEQYF
DNA: TGTGCCAGCAGGGGGCCGTCCTACGAGCAGTACTTC

V: TRBV6-5
D: TRBD2
size: -
J: TRBJ2-7
CDR3: CASSYAGGPPIYEQYF
DNA: TGTGCCAGCAGTTACGCGGGAGGGCCCCCCATCTACGAGCAGTACTTC

V: TRBV9
D: TRBD1
size: -
J: TRBJ1-2
CDR3: CASSLTNRGGGYTF
DNA: TGTGCCAGCAGCCTCACAAACAGGGGAGGTGGCTACACCTTC

V: TRBV6-5
D: TRBD1
size: -
J: TRBJ1-5
CDR3: CASSYQQGNQPQHF
DNA: TGTGCCAGCAGTTATCAACAGGGGAATCAGCCCCAGCATTTT

V: TRBV27
D: -
size: -
J: TRBJ2-1
CDR3: CASSQLPAYNEQFF
DNA: TGTGCCAGCAGCCAACTCCCGGCCTACAATGAGCAGTTCTTC

V: TRBV15
D: -
size: -
J: TRBJ2-7
CDR3: CATSRATRAKGEQYF
DNA: TGTGCCACCAGCAGAGCAACCAGGGCCAAGGGCGAGCAGTACTTC

V: TRBV7-8
D: TRBD1
size: -
J: TRBJ1-1
CDR3: CASSLNRQGGNTEAFF
DNA: TGTGCCAGCAGCTTAAATCGACAGGGGGGGAACACTGAAGCTTTCTTT

V: TRBV5-1
D: -
size: -
J: TRBJ1-1
CDR3: CASSLGAGANVNTEAFF
DNA: TGCGCCAGCAGCTTGGGGGCAGGGGCCAACGTAAACACTGAAGCTTTCTTT

V: TRBV7-8
D: TRBD2
size: -
J: TRBJ2-1
CDR3: CASSSPGTTGYNEQFF
DNA: TGTGCCAGCAGCTCACCAGGGACTACTGGCTACAATGAGCAGTTCTTC

V: TRBV25-1
D: -
size: -
J: TRBJ1-1
CDR3: CASSESLTGPRAFF
DNA: TGTGCCAGCAGCGAAAGCCTGACAGGTCCACGAGCTTTCTTT

V: TRBV6-1
D: TRBD1
size: few
J: TRBJ1-5
CDR3: CASSSGQGRNQPQHF
DNA: TGTGCCAGCAGCTCCGGACAGGGGAGAAATCAGCCCCAGCATTTT

V: TRBV6-5
D: -
size: -
J: TRBJ1-3
CDR3: CASSPRKGSGNTIYF
DNA: TGTGCCAGCAGTCCCCGGAAGGGGTCTGGAAACACCATATATTTT

V: TRBV10-1
D: -
size: -
J: TRBJ1-1
CDR3: CASSDQGPTEAFF
DNA: TGCGCCAGCAGCGATCAGGGTCCCACTGAAGCTTTCTTT

V: TRBV5-1
D: -
size: -
J: TRBJ2-7
CDR3: CASSRDTYYEQYF
DNA: TGCGCCAGCAGCAGGGACACCTACTACGAGCAGTACTTC

V: TRBV30
D: TRBD1
size: -
J: TRBJ1-2
CDR3: CAWSLGQAIDYTF
DNA: TGTGCCTGGAGTTTGGGACAGGCGATTGACTACACCTTC